The rows below give T cell receptor beta chains drawn from one sample of a study of blood T cells in healthy people across ages. TCRdb reprocessed the 5' RACE reads with MiXCR, giving one entry per CDR3 protein. Seen here are some 760,000 distinct CDR3 sequences, roughly 25% observed once, and the top ten hold approximately 4%. These same data were also listed under a study on T cells of mothers and their children.

Sequenced: blood. The receptors originated from a boy younger than 18 in good health. Each CDR3 is given without its conserved first and last residue. A D gene is named only where the DNA matches it firmly.

TRBV6-5	.	TRBJ1-4	ASSYGAAGKLF
TRBV12-3/TRBV12-4	.	TRBJ2-7	ASSMFSSYEQY
TRBV7-7	.	TRBJ2-7	AAPQTYEQY
TRBV7-9	.	TRBJ1-6	ASSSSDSSPLH
TRBV13	TRBD2	.	ASSTSSGKFYEQY
TRBV27	.	TRBJ1-6	ASTPGVPYNSPLH
TRBV4-2	.	TRBJ2-4	ASSQTPYGVQY
TRBV20-1	.	TRBJ2-4	SANYRNKNIQY
TRBV7-9	TRBD1	TRBJ2-7	ASSEGLGTGALGQY
TRBV27	.	TRBJ2-4	ASSFRDSAKNIQY
TRBV12-3/TRBV12-4	.	TRBJ1-2	ASSPWGVDGYT
TRBV4-1	.	.	ASSQEIAWFHEQF
TRBV29-1	.	TRBJ1-6	SVAREINSPLH
TRBV6-2/TRBV6-3	TRBD2	TRBJ2-1	ASSKGTSGFDEQF
TRBV27	TRBD1	TRBJ1-1	ASSSGQPSRNTEAF
TRBV7-2	.	TRBJ1-5	ASSRLLGMDQPQH
TRBV4-3	.	TRBJ2-5	ASSQDRRTQETQY
TRBV5-5	.	TRBJ2-7	ASKSGSGPYEQY
TRBV21-1	.	TRBJ1-5	ASTPFFENRGPVNQPQH
TRBV20-1	TRBD2	TRBJ2-1	SAPTSGRTHEQF
TRBV6-1	.	TRBJ2-1	ASRRDRYSSYNEQF
TRBV13	.	TRBJ2-5	ASSLSFMGPKETQY
TRBV6-5	.	TRBJ2-2	ASSYSSGGGELF
TRBV11-2	TRBD1	TRBJ2-5	ASSLQGAVDQETQY
TRBV19	TRBD2	TRBJ2-1	ASSIGSGGYNEQF
TRBV19	TRBD1	TRBJ2-7	ASSKHDPGQGPYEQY
TRBV2	.	TRBJ1-4	ASSEAQFYNEKLF
TRBV10-3	.	TRBJ2-5	AISETGTMAETQY
TRBV6-2/TRBV6-3	.	TRBJ2-4	ASSIEGGLYIQY
TRBV28	.	TRBJ2-3	ATVGVTDTQY
TRBV29-1	.	TRBJ2-5	SVEDGGEPETQY
TRBV29-1	TRBD2	TRBJ2-3	SVVGQAGASDTQY
TRBV10-3	.	TRBJ1-5	AISDIQGPQH
TRBV18	.	TRBJ2-5	ASSPDSEYQETQY
TRBV6-2/TRBV6-3	.	TRBJ2-7	ASSLLRKDEQY
TRBV29-1	.	TRBJ1-3	SVDGSGNTIY
TRBV12-3/TRBV12-4	.	TRBJ1-2	ASSFVPGGLYGYT
TRBV29-1	TRBD1	TRBJ1-4	SGTDRGGRKLF
TRBV28	.	TRBJ2-1	ASTKQVGGEQF
TRBV7-3	.	TRBJ2-3	ASSSSVENTQY
TRBV20-1	TRBD1	TRBJ1-2	SAPRQGIFGYT
TRBV20-1	TRBD1	TRBJ1-6	SAWDRVASPLH
TRBV4-3	.	TRBJ2-7	ASSQDVQAGPYEQY
TRBV4-2	.	TRBJ1-4	ASSQGIGREKLF
TRBV25-1	.	.	ASTAFTYEQY
TRBV27	.	TRBJ2-7	ASSLSAEQY
TRBV4-1	.	TRBJ1-3	ASSQEIKPLSGNTIY
TRBV7-2	.	TRBJ2-7	ASSLGRQGTTYEQY
TRBV29-1	TRBD1	TRBJ1-4	SVIGQGTTNEKLF
TRBV7-9	TRBD2	TRBJ2-1	ASSATSGGNEQF